This T cell receptor (beta chain) comes out of a study of T cells after yellow fever vaccination. The CDR3 loop spans 15 amino acids. The germline gives CDR1 MGHRA, CDR2 YSYEKL. Between the trimmed V and J ends, which lost 0 bases and 15 bases, there was a span of 18 bases. TCRdb ran MiXCR on the 5' RACE reads and lists one entry per CDR3 protein. The sample gives about 350,000 distinct CDR3 sequences, about 9.9% of which show up once; roughly 18% is in the top ten. The sample here was PBMCs, taken on the day of the first yellow fever vaccination. This TCR was recovered from a man aged 18 to 29 who received the YFV17D yellow fever vaccine. V is TRBV4-1 and J is TRBJ1-6, with D possibly matching TRBD1 (5 bases). The CDR3 loop is CASSQDAGRVRGLHF. In DNA, the CDR3 is TGCGCCAGCAGCCAAGATGCCGGGAGGGTAAGGGGCCTCCACTTT.